These 31 T cell receptor beta chains share one sample of origin, sequenced in a study of T cells in Graves' hyperthyroidism and ophthalmopathy. RNA transcripts provided the source from which TCR beta CDR3 regions were amplified. With the HTBI primer set, the TCR CDR3 went through a first round of RT-PCR. TCRdb ran MiXCR on the multiplex PCR reads and lists one entry per CDR3 protein. This table holds roughly 510,000 distinct CDR3 sequences, less than 25% found once. Sequencing was done on a sample of blood. The receptors shown here come from a man aged 18 to 29 with Graves' hyperthyroidism.

This clonotype came up many times. This chain connects TRBV5-1 to TRBJ1-2, with a possible D match to TRBD1 (6 bases). Per germline, CDR1 SGHRS and CDR2 YFSETQ. The CDR3 is made up of 13 amino acids. V lost 0 bases to trimming and J lost 8 bases, with 11 bases between them. Here the CDR3 DNA reads TGCGCCAGCAGCTTGGAAGGGGGGCAGGGCTACACCTTC. The encoded protein is CASSLEGGQGYTF.

V gene TRBV6-1 combines with J gene TRBJ1-2; 7 bases are shared with TRBD1. The germline gives CDR1 MNHNS, CDR2 SASEGT. With V trimmed by 6 bases and J by 3 bases, 10 bases remained unmatched. The CDR3 has 15 amino acids. CDR3 amino acids: CASRLYRDRDYGYTF. CDR3 DNA sequence: TGTGCCAGCAGACTCTACCGGGACAGAGACTATGGCTACACCTTC.

This clonotype was counted ten times or more. The chain employs TRBV12-3 or TRBV12-4 and TRBJ1-2; D possibly corresponds to TRBD1 (5 bases). The CDR3 runs 14 residues. The V and J ends lost 6 bases and 1 base respectively, with 12 bases between them. The CDR3 DNA follows: TGTGCCAGCAGAGCCGGGACGGTTAACTATGGCTACACCTTC. Translation: CASRAGTVNYGYTF.

This clonotype was observed at least ten times. The chain recombines TRBV6-5 with TRBJ1-5; D is possibly TRBD1 (5 bases). V was shortened by 4 bases and J by 1 base, with 14 bases between the two germline ends. The CDR3 is 16 amino acids. CDR1 and CDR2 from the germline V gene are MNHEY and SVGAGI. In DNA form, the CDR3 reads TGTGCCAGCAGTTTGGGGGGAGTAGAGAGCAATCAGCCCCAGCATTTT. Residues: CASSLGGVESNQPQHF.

This clonotype was observed a single time. V and J are TRBV18 and TRBJ2-4, with D hard to call. This CDR3 is built from 14 residues. V lost 6 bases to trimming and J lost 2 bases, with 11 bases between them. Per germline, CDR1 KGHSH and CDR2 LQKENI. The CDR3 region has the DNA TGTGCCAGCTCCCTCTGGGAAACCAAAAACATTCAGTACTTC. It specifies CASSLWETKNIQYF.

This clonotype was seen at least ten times. This chain links TRBV29-1 with TRBJ1-2; 12 bases are a match to TRBD1. After removal of 7 bases from V and 4 bases from J, the junction contained 7 bases not matched to a gene. The CDR3 runs to 14 residues. From germline, CDR1 is SQVTM and CDR2 ANQGSEA. The CDR3 DNA reads as TGCAGCGCTGAGCCGGGACAGGGGGCCTATGGCTACACCTTC. As protein: CSAEPGQGAYGYTF.

This clonotype came up many times. The V gene is TRBV2, the J gene TRBJ2-5, with D unclear. Germline CDR1 reads SNHLY; CDR2 reads FYNNEI. The CDR3 spans 14 residues. V shed 3 bases and J shed 5 bases, with 13 bases lying between them. The CDR3 reads CASSDGPNGETQYF. The CDR3, as DNA: TGTGCCAGCAGTGACGGGCCGAATGGGGAGACCCAGTACTTC. Using reference TRBV2 and TRBJ2-5 for the parts outside the CDR3, the full variable domain is EPEVTQTPSHQVTQMGQEVILRCVPISNHLYFYWYRQILGQKVEFLVSFYNNEISEKSEIFDDQFSVERPDGSNFTLKIRSTKLEDSAMYFCASSDGPNGETQYFGPGTRLLVL.

This clonotype was observed at least ten times. The chain joins TRBV2 to TRBJ1-1; no clear D. Trimming shortened V by 5 bases and J by 1 base, and 5 bases separated the two germline ends. This CDR3 contains 12 residues. Per the germline V gene, CDR1 is SNHLY and CDR2 is FYNNEI. CDR3 region: CASSTRNTEAFF. In DNA, the CDR3 is TGTGCCAGCAGTACTCGGAACACTGAAGCTTTCTTT.

The chain employs TRBV15 and TRBJ2-7, with a tentative D call TRBD2 (6 bases). The CDR3 is made up of 15 amino acids. V was trimmed by 1 base and J by 2 bases, leaving 12 bases between them. Germline V gene lookup returns CDR1 LNHNV and CDR2 YYDKDF (reference sequence). The CDR3 nucleotides are TGTGCCACCAGCAGAGGGGTTTCGGGGGCCTACGAGCAGTACTTC. This translates into CATSRGVSGAYEQYF.

The genes are TRBV10-3 and TRBJ1-1; 9 bases agree with TRBD1. Trimming removed 7 bases from V and 0 bases from J; junction bases left unmatched: 3. The CDR3 extends over 14 amino acids. The germline gives CDR1 ENHRY, CDR2 SYGVKD. The CDR3, as DNA: TGTGCCATCAAGGGGACAGGGATGAACACTGAAGCTTTCTTT. Amino acids: CAIKGTGMNTEAFF.

J is TRBJ2-7 and V is TRBV28; weak D call: TRBD2 (6 bases). The germline V gene has CDR1 MDHEN and CDR2 SYDVKM. This CDR3 is built from 14 residues. V was trimmed by 8 bases and J by 2 bases, leaving 16 bases between them. CDR3 sequence (DNA): TGTGCCAGCGGGTTCGGGGGAGCTGCCTACGAGCAGTACTTC. Protein product: CASGFGGAAYEQYF.

This clonotype occurred many times. The chain links TRBV20-1 to TRBJ2-5; D perhaps matches TRBD2 (5 bases). CDR3 size: 12 residues. Trimming took 6 bases from V and 0 from J, leaving 8 bases between them. CDR1 and CDR2 from the germline V gene are DFQATT and SNEGSKA (reference sequence). CDR3 in amino acids: CSARGHQETQYF. The CDR3 DNA follows: TGCAGTGCCCGAGGGCACCAAGAGACCCAGTACTTC.

The genes are TRBV13 and TRBJ2-7; 8 bases are a match to TRBD1. V gave up 5 bases and J gave up 3 bases; unmatched junction bases: 6. Germline CDR1 reads PRHDT; CDR2 reads FYEKMQ (reference sequence). There are 14 residues in the CDR3. CDR3 region: CASSPTDRDYEQYF. CDR3 DNA sequence: TGTGCCAGCAGCCCCACGGACAGGGACTACGAGCAGTACTTC.

V gene TRBV24-1 combines with J gene TRBJ2-7; tentative D call: TRBD2 (5 bases). This CDR3 has 13 residues. CDR1 and CDR2 from the germline V gene are KGHDR and SFDVKD. Trimming pared 9 bases from V and 6 bases from J, leaving 17 bases between. CDR3 nucleotides: TGTGCCACCCGGGCGGACTTCACAGCCGAGCAGTACGTC. This translates into CATRADFTAEQYV.

This clonotype was observed many times. The J gene is TRBJ2-7, the V gene TRBV28; D may be TRBD1 or TRBD2 (7 bases each). This CDR3 region has 14 residues. V lost 8 bases and J 4 bases, leaving 18 bases between the germline ends. Germline V lookup: CDR1 MDHEN, CDR2 SYDVKM. The CDR3 coding sequence is TGTGCCAGCCAGGGGGGGGGGGCGAGTTACGAGCAGTACTTC. As protein: CASQGGGASYEQYF.

In this sample, this clonotype turned up many times. This chain links TRBV28 with TRBJ1-5; the D gene is possibly TRBD1 (5 bases). Germline V gene lookup returns CDR1 MDHEN and CDR2 SYDVKM. The CDR3 has 15 amino acids. Trimming left V 3 bases short and J 3 bases short, with 12 bases between. CDR3 sequence: CASSFPPGNNQPQHF. The CDR3 DNA follows: TGTGCCAGCAGTTTCCCTCCAGGGAACAATCAGCCCCAGCATTTT.

This clonotype was observed a handful of times. The gene calls are TRBV6-1 and TRBJ2-7, with 10 bases that match TRBD1. Germline values: CDR1 MNHNS, CDR2 SASEGT. With V trimmed by 6 bases and J by 2 bases, 13 bases remained unmatched. CDR3 length equals 17 residues. CDR3 DNA: TGTGCCAGCAGCATCCTCGTTTTAGGGACAGGGGCCTACGAGCAGTACTTC. It yields the protein CASSILVLGTGAYEQYF.

The J gene is TRBJ1-5, the V gene TRBV9, with D unclear. Germline V lookup: CDR1 SGDLS, CDR2 YYNGEE. The CDR3 contains 14 residues. V lost 0 bases and J lost 6, with 10 bases in between. This CDR3 reads CASSVGPAGQPQHF. CDR3 bases: TGTGCCAGCAGCGTAGGACCTGCGGGTCAGCCCCAGCATTTT.

Many counts were recorded for this clonotype. This chain connects TRBV2 to TRBJ2-5; D gene uncertain. The germline gives CDR1 SNHLY, CDR2 FYNNEI. CDR3 length: 13 residues. V was trimmed by 7 bases and J by 5 bases, leaving 14 bases between them. CDR3 amino acids: CASTGDEPETQYF. DNA of the CDR3: TGTGCCAGCACTGGGGATGAGCCGGAGACCCAGTACTTC.

V gene TRBV5-1 combines with J gene TRBJ2-7, with D perhaps TRBD1 or TRBD2 (5 bases each). Trimming removed 5 bases from V and 0 bases from J, with 15 bases in between. CDR3 length: 15 amino acids. In germline, CDR1 is SGHRS, CDR2 YFSETQ. CDR3 sequence: CASSRGSFSSYEQYF. The CDR3 bases are TGCGCCAGCAGTCGGGGCTCCTTTAGCTCCTACGAGCAGTACTTC.

The chain employs TRBV11-2 and TRBJ1-1; no firm D call. The CDR3 has 11 residues. Trimming shortened V by 5 bases and J by 6 bases, and 7 bases separated the two germline ends. The germline V gene encodes CDR1 SGHAT and CDR2 FQNNGV. DNA of the CDR3: TGTGCCAGCAGCAATTGGCCTGAAGCTTTCTTT. Amino acid sequence: CASSNWPEAFF.

This clonotype was detected many times. The rearrangement uses TRBV9 and TRBJ1-1, with D hard to call. The V gene lost 0 bases and the J gene lost 3 bases, with 9 bases spanning the gap. The CDR3 contains 14 residues. Germline-derived CDR1 and CDR2 are SGDLS and YYNGEE. CDR3 sequence (DNA): TGTGCCAGCAGCGTAGCTGGGGTGGACACTGAAGCTTTCTTT. Protein sequence: CASSVAGVDTEAFF.

This sequence joins TRBV19 and TRBJ2-7, with D unresolved. V was clipped by 2 bases and J by 0 bases, with 11 bases between them. Germline V lookup: CDR1 LNHDA, CDR2 SQIVND (reference sequence). The CDR3 contains 15 residues. The CDR3 here is CASSINGFLSYEQYF. CDR3 DNA: TGTGCCAGTAGTATAAACGGGTTTCTCTCCTACGAGCAGTACTTC.

This clonotype was detected many times. The V call is TRBV9, the J call TRBJ2-7; 8 nucleotides match TRBD1. The CDR3 is 14 residues long. The germline V gene encodes CDR1 SGDLS and CDR2 YYNGEE. V dropped 5 bases and J dropped 3; count of bases not matched to a gene: 7. The CDR3 DNA is TGTGCCAGCAGTGTCGGACAGGGAGGCTACGAGCAGTACTTC. It encodes CASSVGQGGYEQYF.

This clonotype has ten or more counts. The V gene is TRBV30, the J gene TRBJ2-7, with 7 bases lining up with TRBD2. The germline V gene has CDR1 GTSNPN and CDR2 SVGIG (reference sequence). Trimming took 4 bases from V and 3 from J; bases not matched to a gene: 6. This CDR3 region has 13 residues. CDR3 loop: CAWNGGTNYEQYF. CDR3 nucleotides: TGTGCCTGGAACGGCGGGACTAACTACGAGCAGTACTTC.

In its sample, this clonotype was seen many times. This chain links TRBV27 with TRBJ1-5, with a weak D call TRBD1 (5 bases). V lost 7 bases to trimming and J lost 0 bases, with 16 bases between them. Germline-derived CDR1 and CDR2 are MNHEY and SMNVEV (reference sequence). The CDR3 spans 16 residues. The CDR3 DNA is TGTGCCAGCAATCCCAGGGCGGAATATAGCAATCAGCCCCAGCATTTT. Residues: CASNPRAEYSNQPQHF.

The chain couples TRBV6-1 to TRBJ2-7; 8 bases are shared with TRBD2. The V gene's germline CDR1 is MNHNS and CDR2 SASEGT. This CDR3 comprises 14 residues. J gave up 4 bases and V 7 bases, and 9 bases lay outside the gene matches. CDR3 coding DNA: TGTGCCAGCATGCCCACCAGCGGGAGTTACGAGCAGTACTTC. Its translation is CASMPTSGSYEQYF.

This clonotype showed up many times. CDR3 protein: CASSPVPGQGAGANVLTF. CDR3 nucleotides: TGTGCCAGCAGTCCAGTCCCGGGACAGGGGGCTGGGGCCAACGTCCTGACTTTC. The V and J genes are TRBV12-3 or TRBV12-4 and TRBJ2-6, with TRBD1 matching 11 bases. V shed 5 bases and J 2 bases; nucleotides not matched to a gene: 8. The CDR3 is 18 residues long.

This clonotype was observed many times. The J gene is TRBJ1-1, the V gene TRBV6-5; D is ambiguous. CDR3 length: 13 residues. Germline-derived CDR1 and CDR2 are MNHEY and SVGAGI. V was trimmed by 0 bases and J by 5 bases, leaving 7 bases between them. The DNA for the CDR3 is TGTGCCAGCAGTTACTCCCCGGTTACTGAAGCTTTCTTT. It encodes CASSYSPVTEAFF.

The table lists this clonotype with many counts. The chain uses TRBV12-3 or TRBV12-4 and TRBJ1-2; D is possibly TRBD1 (5 bases). Trimming shortened V by 0 bases and J by 5 bases, and 13 bases separated the two germline ends. This CDR3 is built from 15 residues. CDR3 sequence (DNA): TGTGCCAGCAGTTTAGCTGGGGGGTCCCAATATGGCTACACCTTC. This translates into CASSLAGGSQYGYTF.

This clonotype was found many times. The gene calls are TRBV28 and TRBJ1-1; D is uncertain. Germline V gives CDR1 MDHEN, CDR2 SYDVKM. The CDR3 has 14 residues. V was trimmed by 2 bases and J by 0 bases, leaving 7 bases between them. CDR3 sequence (DNA): TGTGCCAGCAGTTTAAAACCGGTGAACACTGAAGCTTTCTTT. Its protein is CASSLKPVNTEAFF.